The present T cell receptor beta chain was sequenced within a study of OX40 agonist ivuxolimab in advanced cancers. It was autoimmune disease history or systemic immunosuppression that excluded patients. V was pared by 4 bases and J by 5 bases, with 7 bases of the junction left unmatched. Germline V gene sequence: CDR1 LNHDA, CDR2 SQIVND (reference sequence). This CDR3 has 15 residues. As to this clone: What it binds is unknown.

General study points: Expanded clones belonging to CD8+ T cells outnumbered, on average, those of CD4+. Among the lowest levels of clonal expansion were found in partial responders at 0.1-3.0 mg/kg. Blood T cells, both CD4+ and CD8+, expanded clonally by week 6 at 0.1 to 3.0 mg/kg.

Measured with immunoSEQ multiplex PCR; TCRdb has only the in-frame clones, and not every one. Altogether some 41,000 clones are present, roughly 86% being singletons, with the ten largest covering about 3.6%. Specimen: CD4+ or CD8+ T cells sorted from blood, collected in a trial of the OX40 agonist ivuxolimab. The TCR originated in an adult with an advanced solid tumor such as melanoma, head and neck, liver or kidney cancer. V gene TRBV19 combines with J gene TRBJ2-5; TRBD2 matches at 10 bases. CDR3 sequence (DNA): TGTGCCAGTAGTAACCTAGCGGGAGAGTGGGAGACCCAGTACTTC. Its translation: CASSNLAGEWETQYF.